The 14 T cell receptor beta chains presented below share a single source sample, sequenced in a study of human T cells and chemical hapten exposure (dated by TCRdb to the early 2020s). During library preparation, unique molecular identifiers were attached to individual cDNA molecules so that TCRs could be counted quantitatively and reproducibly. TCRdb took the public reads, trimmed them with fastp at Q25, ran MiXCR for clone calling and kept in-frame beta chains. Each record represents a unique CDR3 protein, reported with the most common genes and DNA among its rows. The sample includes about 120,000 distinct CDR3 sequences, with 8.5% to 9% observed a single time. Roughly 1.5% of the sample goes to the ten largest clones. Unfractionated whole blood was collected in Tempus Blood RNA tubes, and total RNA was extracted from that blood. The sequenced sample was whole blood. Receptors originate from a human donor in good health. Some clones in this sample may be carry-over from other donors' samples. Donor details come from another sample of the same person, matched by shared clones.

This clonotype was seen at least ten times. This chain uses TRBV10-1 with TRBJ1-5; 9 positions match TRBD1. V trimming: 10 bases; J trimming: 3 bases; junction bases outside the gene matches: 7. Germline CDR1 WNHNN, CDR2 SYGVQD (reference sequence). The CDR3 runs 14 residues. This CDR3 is CAKSGTGINQPQHF. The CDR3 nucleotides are TGCGCCAAATCCGGGACAGGGATCAATCAGCCCCAGCATTTT.

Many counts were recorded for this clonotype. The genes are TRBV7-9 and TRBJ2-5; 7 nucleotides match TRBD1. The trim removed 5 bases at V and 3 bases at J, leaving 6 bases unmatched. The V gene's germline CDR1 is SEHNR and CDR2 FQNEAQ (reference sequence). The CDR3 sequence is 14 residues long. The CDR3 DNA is TGTGCCAGCAGCCCGACAGGGATGGAAGAGACCCAGTACTTC. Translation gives CASSPTGMEETQYF.

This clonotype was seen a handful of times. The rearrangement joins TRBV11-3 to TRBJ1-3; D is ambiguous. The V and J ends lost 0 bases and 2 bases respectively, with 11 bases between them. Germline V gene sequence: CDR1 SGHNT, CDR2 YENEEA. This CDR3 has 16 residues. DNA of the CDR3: TGTGCCAGCAGCTTAGAAGCCGACACAGCTGGAAACACCATATATTTT. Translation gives CASSLEADTAGNTIYF.

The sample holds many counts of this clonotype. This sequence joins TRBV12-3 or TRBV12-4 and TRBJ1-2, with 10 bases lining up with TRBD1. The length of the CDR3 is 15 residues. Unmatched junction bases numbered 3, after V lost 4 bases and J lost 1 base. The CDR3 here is CASSSDRGLNYGYTF. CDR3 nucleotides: TGTGCCAGCAGTTCAGACAGGGGGCTTAACTATGGCTACACCTTC.

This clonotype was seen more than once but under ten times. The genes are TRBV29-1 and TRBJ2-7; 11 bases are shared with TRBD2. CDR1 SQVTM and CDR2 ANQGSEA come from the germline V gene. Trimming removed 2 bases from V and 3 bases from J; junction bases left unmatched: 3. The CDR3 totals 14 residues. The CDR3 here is CSVESGTSGYEQYF. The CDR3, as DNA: TGCAGCGTTGAATCTGGGACTAGCGGCTACGAGCAGTACTTC.

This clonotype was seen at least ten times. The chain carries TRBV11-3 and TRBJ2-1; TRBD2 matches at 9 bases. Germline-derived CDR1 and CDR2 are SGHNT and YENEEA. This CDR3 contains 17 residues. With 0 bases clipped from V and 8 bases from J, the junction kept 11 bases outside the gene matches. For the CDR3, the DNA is TGTGCCAGCAGCTTAGATCCGGCGGGAGGGCCCCGCGATGAGCAGTTCTTC. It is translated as CASSLDPAGGPRDEQFF.

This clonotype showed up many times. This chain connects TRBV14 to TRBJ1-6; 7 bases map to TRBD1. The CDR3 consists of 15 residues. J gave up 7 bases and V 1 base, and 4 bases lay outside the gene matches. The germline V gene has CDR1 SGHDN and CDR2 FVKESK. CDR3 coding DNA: TGTGCCAGCAGCCAAGGACAGGGCGGAAATTCACCCCTCCACTTT. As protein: CASSQGQGGNSPLHF.

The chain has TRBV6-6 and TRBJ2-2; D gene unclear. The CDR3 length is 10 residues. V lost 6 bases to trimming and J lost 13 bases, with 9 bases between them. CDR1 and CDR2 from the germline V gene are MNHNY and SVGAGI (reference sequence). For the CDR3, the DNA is TGTGCCAGCAGCTCGTTAAGGCTGTTTTTT. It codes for CASSSLRLFF.

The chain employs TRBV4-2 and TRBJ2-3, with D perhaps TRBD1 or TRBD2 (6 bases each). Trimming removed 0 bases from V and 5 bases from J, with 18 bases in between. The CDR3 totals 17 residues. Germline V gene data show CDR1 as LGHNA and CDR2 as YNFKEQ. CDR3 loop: CASSQDLSGRGEDTQYF. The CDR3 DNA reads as TGTGCCAGCAGCCAAGATCTTTCAGGAAGGGGGGAAGATACGCAGTATTTT.

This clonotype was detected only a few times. CDR3: CASSPRTGAHEQYF. Here the CDR3 DNA reads TGTGCCAGTAGTCCCCGGACAGGGGCCCACGAGCAGTACTTC. This chain joins TRBV19 and TRBJ2-7; 9 bases align to TRBD1. CDR3 size: 14 residues. V was clipped by 5 bases and J by 5 bases; unmatched bases: 7. From germline, CDR1 is LNHDA and CDR2 SQIVND (reference sequence).

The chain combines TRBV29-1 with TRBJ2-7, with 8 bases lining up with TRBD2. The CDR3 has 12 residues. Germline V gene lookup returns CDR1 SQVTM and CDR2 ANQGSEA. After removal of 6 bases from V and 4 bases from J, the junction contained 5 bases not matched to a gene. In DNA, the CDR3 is TGCAGCGTGCTGACTAGCGATTACGAGCAGTACTTC. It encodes CSVLTSDYEQYF.

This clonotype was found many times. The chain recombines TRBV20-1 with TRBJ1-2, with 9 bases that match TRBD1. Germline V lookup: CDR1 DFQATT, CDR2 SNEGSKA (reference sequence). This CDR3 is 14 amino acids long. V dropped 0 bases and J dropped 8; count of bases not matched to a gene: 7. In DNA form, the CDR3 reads TGCAGTGCTAGAGATCAGACAGGGGGAGGGGGCTACACCTTC. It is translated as CSARDQTGGGGYTF.

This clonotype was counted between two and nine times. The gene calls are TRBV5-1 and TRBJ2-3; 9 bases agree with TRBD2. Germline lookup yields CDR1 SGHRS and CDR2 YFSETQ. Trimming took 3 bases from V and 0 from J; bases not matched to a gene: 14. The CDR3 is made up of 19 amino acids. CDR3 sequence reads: CASSWNAGLAITSTDTQYF. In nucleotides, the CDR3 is TGCGCCAGCAGCTGGAACGCGGGACTAGCTATTACTAGCACAGATACGCAGTATTTT. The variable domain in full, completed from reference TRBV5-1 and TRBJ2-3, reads KAGVTQTPRYLIKTRGQQVTLSCSPISGHRSVSWYQQTPGQGLQFLFEYFSETQRNKGNFPGRFSGRQFSNSRSEMNVSTLELGDSALYLCASSWNAGLAITSTDTQYFGPGTRLTVL.

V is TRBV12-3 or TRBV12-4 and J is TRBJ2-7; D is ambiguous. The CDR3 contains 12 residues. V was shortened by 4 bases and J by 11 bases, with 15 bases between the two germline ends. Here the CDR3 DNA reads TGTGCCAGCAGTTCGCCCCAGTATCCGAAGTACTTC. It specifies CASSSPQYPKYF.